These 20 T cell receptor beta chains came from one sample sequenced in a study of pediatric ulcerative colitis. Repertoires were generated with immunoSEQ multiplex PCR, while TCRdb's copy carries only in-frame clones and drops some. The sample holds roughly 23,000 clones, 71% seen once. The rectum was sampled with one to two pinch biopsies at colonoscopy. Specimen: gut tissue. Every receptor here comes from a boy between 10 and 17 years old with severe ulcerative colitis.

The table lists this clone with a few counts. This CDR3 is CASSAGGPYGYTF. The CDR3 region has the DNA TGCGCCAGCAGTGCGGGGGGCCCCTATGGCTACACCTTC. This chain links TRBV10-2 with TRBJ1-2, with D possibly being TRBD1 (6 bases). Germline V gene lookup returns CDR1 WSHSY and CDR2 SAAADI. This CDR3 is built from 13 residues. V shed 4 bases and J shed 4 bases, with 10 bases lying between them.

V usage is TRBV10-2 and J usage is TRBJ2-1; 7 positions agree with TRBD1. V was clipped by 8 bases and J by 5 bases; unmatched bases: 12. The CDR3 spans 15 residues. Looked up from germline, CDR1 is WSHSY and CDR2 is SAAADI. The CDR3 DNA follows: TGCGCCAGCGCAACCGGGACAGTCATTAACAATGAGCAGTTCTTC. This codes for CASATGTVINNEQFF.

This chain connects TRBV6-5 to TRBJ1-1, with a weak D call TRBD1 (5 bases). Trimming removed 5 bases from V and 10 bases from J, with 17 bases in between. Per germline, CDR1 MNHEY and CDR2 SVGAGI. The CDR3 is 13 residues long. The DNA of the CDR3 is TGTGCCAGCAGTAATGGGGAAAGAGGGGCAGCTTTCTTT. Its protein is CASSNGERGAAFF.

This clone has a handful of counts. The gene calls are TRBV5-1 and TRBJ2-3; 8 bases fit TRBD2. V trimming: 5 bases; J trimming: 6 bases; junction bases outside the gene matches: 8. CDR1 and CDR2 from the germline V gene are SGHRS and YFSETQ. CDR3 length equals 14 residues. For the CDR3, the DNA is TGCGCCAGCAGACCGGGGGGGGCCGGGGATACGCAGTATTTT. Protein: CASRPGGAGDTQYF.

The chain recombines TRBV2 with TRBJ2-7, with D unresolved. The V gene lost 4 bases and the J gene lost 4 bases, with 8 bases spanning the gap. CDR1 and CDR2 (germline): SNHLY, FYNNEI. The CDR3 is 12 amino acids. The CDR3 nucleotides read TGTGCCAGCAGTGTATATTTGTACGAGCAGTACTTC. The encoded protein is CASSVYLYEQYF.

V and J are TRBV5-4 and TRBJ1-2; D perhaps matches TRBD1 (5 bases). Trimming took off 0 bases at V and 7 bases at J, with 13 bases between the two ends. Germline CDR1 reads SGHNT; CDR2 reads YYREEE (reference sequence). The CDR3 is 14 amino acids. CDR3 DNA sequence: TGTGCCAGCAGCTTGGGACAGCTGTTAGGTGGCTACACCTTC. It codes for CASSLGQLLGGYTF.

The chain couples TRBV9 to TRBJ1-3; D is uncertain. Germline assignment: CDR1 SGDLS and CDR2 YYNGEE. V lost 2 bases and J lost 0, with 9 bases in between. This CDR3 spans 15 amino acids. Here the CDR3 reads CASSVSDASGNTIYF. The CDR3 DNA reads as TGTGCCAGCAGCGTCTCGGATGCCTCTGGAAACACCATATATTTT.

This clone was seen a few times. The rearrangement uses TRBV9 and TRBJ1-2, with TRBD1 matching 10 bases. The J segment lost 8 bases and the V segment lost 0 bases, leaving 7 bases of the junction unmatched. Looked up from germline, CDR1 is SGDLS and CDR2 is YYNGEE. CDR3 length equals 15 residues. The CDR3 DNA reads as TGTGCCAGCAGCGTAGACCCCGGGACAGGGGTCGGCTACACCTTC. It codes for CASSVDPGTGVGYTF.

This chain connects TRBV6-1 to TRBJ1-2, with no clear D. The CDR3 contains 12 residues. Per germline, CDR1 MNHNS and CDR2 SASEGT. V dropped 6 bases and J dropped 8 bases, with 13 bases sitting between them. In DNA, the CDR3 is TGTGCCAGCAGAAGGTTCTATGGGGGCTACACCTTC. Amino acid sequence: CASRRFYGGYTF.

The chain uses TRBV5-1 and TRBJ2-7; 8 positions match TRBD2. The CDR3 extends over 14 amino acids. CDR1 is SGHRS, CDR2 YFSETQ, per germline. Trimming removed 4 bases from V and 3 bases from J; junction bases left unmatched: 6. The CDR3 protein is CASSIPGTSYEQYF. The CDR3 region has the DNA TGCGCCAGCAGCATCCCCGGGACTAGCTACGAGCAGTACTTC.

The DNA for the CDR3 is TGTGCCAGCACCCCTAACGTGAGGGGCAGAGCTTTCTTT. Its protein is CASTPNVRGRAFF. The chain couples TRBV6-5 to TRBJ1-1, with D perhaps matching TRBD1 (5 bases). V gave up 7 bases and J gave up 10 bases, with 19 bases separating them. The germline CDR1 and CDR2 sequences are MNHEY and SVGAGI. The CDR3 length is 13 residues.

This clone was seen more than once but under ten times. The CDR3 reads CASSLGAITGGYTF. CDR3 bases: TGTGCCAGCAGCTTAGGCGCGATCACGGGAGGCTACACCTTC. The genes are TRBV13 and TRBJ1-2; no reliable D call. This CDR3 has 14 residues. From germline, CDR1 is PRHDT and CDR2 FYEKMQ (reference sequence). Trimming shortened V by 0 bases and J by 8 bases, and 13 bases separated the two germline ends. The whole variable domain, filled in from reference TRBV13 and TRBJ1-2, reads AAGVIQSPRHLIKEKRETATLKCYPIPRHDTVYWYQQGPGQDPQFLISFYEKMQSDKGSIPDRFSAQQFSDYHSELNMSSLELGDSALYFCASSLGAITGGYTFGSGTRLTVV.

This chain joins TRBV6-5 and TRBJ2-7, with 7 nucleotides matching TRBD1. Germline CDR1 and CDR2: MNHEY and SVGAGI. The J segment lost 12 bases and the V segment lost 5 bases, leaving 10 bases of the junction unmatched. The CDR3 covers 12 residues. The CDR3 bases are TGTGCCAGCAGTGACAGGGTTGGGAAGGCGTACTTC. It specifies CASSDRVGKAYF.

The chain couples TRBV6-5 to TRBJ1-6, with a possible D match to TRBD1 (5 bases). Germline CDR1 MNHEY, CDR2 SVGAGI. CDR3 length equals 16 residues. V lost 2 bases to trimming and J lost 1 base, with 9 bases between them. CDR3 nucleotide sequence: TGTGCCAGCAGTTACGGGCAGGGTTCCTATAATTCACCCCTCCACTTT. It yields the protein CASSYGQGSYNSPLHF.

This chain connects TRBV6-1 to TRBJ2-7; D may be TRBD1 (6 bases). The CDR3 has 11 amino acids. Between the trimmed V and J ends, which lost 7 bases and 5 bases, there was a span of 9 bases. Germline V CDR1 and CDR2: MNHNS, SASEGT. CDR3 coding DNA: TGTGCCAGCACCTGGACAGACGAGCAGTACTTC. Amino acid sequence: CASTWTDEQYF.

The CDR3 sequence is CASSINPGQGSDTQYF. In DNA, the CDR3 is TGTGCCAGCAGTATTAATCCGGGACAGGGTTCAGATACGCAGTATTTT. V gene TRBV9 combines with J gene TRBJ2-3, with 9 bases aligning to TRBD1. Germline lookup yields CDR1 SGDLS and CDR2 YYNGEE. The trim removed 5 bases at V and 4 bases at J, leaving 11 bases unmatched. The CDR3 totals 16 residues.

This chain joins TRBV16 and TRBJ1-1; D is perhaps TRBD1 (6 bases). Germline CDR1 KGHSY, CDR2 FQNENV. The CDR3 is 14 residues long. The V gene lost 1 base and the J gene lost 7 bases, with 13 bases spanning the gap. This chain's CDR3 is CASSQWGGQGEAFF. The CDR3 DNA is TGTGCCAGCAGCCAATGGGGGGGACAAGGTGAAGCTTTCTTT.

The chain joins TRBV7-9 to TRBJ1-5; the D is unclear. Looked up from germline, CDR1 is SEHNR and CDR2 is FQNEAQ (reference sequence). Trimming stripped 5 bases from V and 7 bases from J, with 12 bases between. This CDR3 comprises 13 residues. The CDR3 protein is CASSPYLGQPQHF. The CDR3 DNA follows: TGTGCCAGCAGCCCGTACTTGGGGCAGCCCCAGCATTTT.

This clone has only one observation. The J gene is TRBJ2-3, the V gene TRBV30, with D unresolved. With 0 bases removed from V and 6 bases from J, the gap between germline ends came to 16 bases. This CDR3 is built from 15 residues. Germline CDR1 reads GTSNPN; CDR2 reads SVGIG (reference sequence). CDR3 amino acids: CAWSVLGRASDTQYF. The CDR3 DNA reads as TGTGCCTGGAGTGTACTTGGTAGGGCGTCGGATACGCAGTATTTT.

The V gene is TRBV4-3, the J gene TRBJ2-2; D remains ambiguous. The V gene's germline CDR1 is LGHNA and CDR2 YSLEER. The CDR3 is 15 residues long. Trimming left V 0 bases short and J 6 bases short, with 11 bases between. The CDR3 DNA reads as TGCGCCAGCAGCCAAGATTGGCGGCAGGCCGGGGAGCTGTTTTTT. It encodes CASSQDWRQAGELFF.